These T cell receptor beta chains were read from a single sample in a study of blood T cell repertoires in COVID-19. Assay used: immunoSEQ multiplex PCR; TCRdb lists only in-frame clones, some missing. This sample has some 150,000 clones, with more than 80% found just once. The sample consisted of peripheral blood. The receptor source for this set is a human donor in a cohort sampled during active COVID-19. The CDR3 runs from the conserved cysteine through the conserved F or W. The D gene is left open where the match is weak. The size of a clone is reported for some rows only, either as once, few or many, or as a class for expanded clones.

clone_size | d_call | j_call | v_call | cdr3_nt | cdr3_aa
NA | TRBD2 | TRBJ2-3 | TRBV6-2/TRBV6-3 | TGTGCCAGCAGTTTTAACCTAGCGGGGCCCACAGATACGCAGTATTTT | CASSFNLAGPTDTQYF
NA | NA | TRBJ1-3 | TRBV3-1/TRBV3-2 | TGTGCCAGCAGCCAAGATCAGGGAGGAACCATATATTTT | CASSQDQGGTIYF
NA | NA | TRBJ1-1 | TRBV5-3 | TGTGCCAGAAGCCCCAGGCAGAGCCGAGGGGGAGTAGACAACACTGAAGCTTTCTTT | CARSPRQSRGGVDNTEAFF
NA | NA | TRBJ1-3 | TRBV6-1 | TGTGCCAGCAGTGAAGCAGGCGGCGCTGGAAACACCATATATTTT | CASSEAGGAGNTIYF
NA | TRBD1 | TRBJ2-1 | TRBV27 | TGTGCCAGCAGTTCCCTGACAGGGGTTTATTACAATGAGCAGTTCTTC | CASSSLTGVYYNEQFF
NA | TRBD1 | TRBJ1-5 | TRBV2 | TGTGCCAGCAGTGATCTCTATAGGGACAGGGGGCGGCATCAGCCCCAGCATTTT | CASSDLYRDRGRHQPQHF
NA | TRBD1 | TRBJ2-5 | TRBV7-8 | TGTGCCAGCAGTCTAGTTTGGACAGGGGCAGAGACCCAGTACTTC | CASSLVWTGAETQYF
few | TRBD1 | TRBJ1-1 | TRBV4-2 | TGTGCCAGCAGCCAAGGGGGTACAGGGGTGAGGACTGAAGCTTTCTTT | CASSQGGTGVRTEAFF
NA | TRBD1 | TRBJ1-3 | TRBV9 | TGTGCCAGCAGCGCAGCACAGGGGGCTGGAAACACCATATATTTT | CASSAAQGAGNTIYF
NA | TRBD2 | TRBJ2-1 | TRBV3-1/TRBV3-2 | TGTGCCAGCAGCCTAGGGCACCAGACTAGCGGCCAGCCGGGGGGAAATGAGCAGTTCTTC | CASSLGHQTSGQPGGNEQFF
NA | NA | TRBJ2-5 | TRBV5-8 | TGTGCCAGCAGCTTGGGATCTAGTGAAGAGACCCAGTACTTC | CASSLGSSEETQYF
NA | NA | TRBJ2-5 | TRBV5-1 | TGCGCCAGCAGCTTGGTATTTCAAGAGACCCAGTACTTC | CASSLVFQETQYF
NA | NA | TRBJ2-1 | TRBV28 | TGTGCCAGCAGTTCGGGCAATGAGCAGTTCTTC | CASSSGNEQFF
NA | NA | TRBJ2-7 | TRBV9 | TGTGCCAGCAGCCCAAAGACAGGCGACTCCTACGAGCAGTACTTC | CASSPKTGDSYEQYF
NA | TRBD1 | TRBJ2-2 | TRBV5-1 | TGCGCCAGCAGCTTGGGGACAGGGCCGAACACCGGGGAGCTGTTTTTT | CASSLGTGPNTGELFF
NA | NA | TRBJ1-3 | TRBV5-1 | TGCGCCAGCAGCTTGGAAGGGAGGGGAAACTCTGGAAACACCATATATTTT | CASSLEGRGNSGNTIYF
NA | TRBD2 | TRBJ2-4 | TRBV7-9 | TGTGCCAGCAGCTCGCGGGAGATCGGCAAAAACATTCAGTACTTC | CASSSREIGKNIQYF
NA | TRBD1 | TRBJ2-5 | TRBV19 | TGTGCCAGTAGTAATGGACAGGGCCGAGAGACCCAGTACTTC | CASSNGQGRETQYF
NA | TRBD1 | TRBJ1-5 | TRBV18 | TGTGCCAGCTCACTCGGACAGGGAGGAGCTAGCAATCAGCCCCAGCATTTT | CASSLGQGGASNQPQHF
NA | TRBD2 | TRBJ2-6 | TRBV5-1 | TGCGCCAGCAGCTCCACCGGGACTAGCCTGAGCTCTGGGGCCAACGTCCTGACTTTC | CASSSTGTSLSSGANVLTF
once | NA | TRBJ2-1 | TRBV28 | TGTGCCAGCAGTCCGCGGCTCCTAGCGTTCGATGAGCAGTTCTTC | CASSPRLLAFDEQFF
NA | NA | TRBJ2-1 | TRBV6-2/TRBV6-3 | TGTGCCAGCAGTTATCATTCCGGGGTGGTCTACAATGAGCAGTTCTTC | CASSYHSGVVYNEQFF
NA | NA | TRBJ2-7 | TRBV30 | TGTGCCTGGAGTGTGCCAGGAACCTACGAGCAGTACTTC | CAWSVPGTYEQYF
NA | NA | TRBJ2-7 | TRBV6-6 | TGTGCCAGCAGCCGACAGGCCTACGAGCAGTACTTC | CASSRQAYEQYF
NA | TRBD1 | TRBJ2-5 | TRBV5-1 | TGCGCCAGCAGAGAGGGACAGGGAGAGTACGGGACCCAGTACTTC | CASREGQGEYGTQYF
NA | TRBD1 | TRBJ2-4 | TRBV7-3 | TGTGCCAGCAGCTTGTACGGGACAGGGGGTGACATTCAGTACTTC | CASSLYGTGGDIQYF
few | NA | TRBJ2-6 | TRBV5-1 | TGCGCCAGCAGCTTGGTGGGGGCGGCGAAGACTGGGGCCAACGTCCTGACTTTC | CASSLVGAAKTGANVLTF
NA | TRBD1 | TRBJ1-4 | TRBV13 | TGTGCCAGCAGCCGCCGGGACAGCAATGAAAAACTGTTTTTT | CASSRRDSNEKLFF
NA | NA | TRBJ2-1 | TRBV21-1 | TGTGCCAGCAGCAAAACCGAGGGGGATCTCTTTTTCAATGAGCAGTTCTTC | CASSKTEGDLFFNEQFF
NA | TRBD2 | TRBJ2-3 | TRBV4-2 | TGTGCCAGCAGCCAAGATGGTAAGCTAGCGGGAAGGACAGATACGCAGTATTTT | CASSQDGKLAGRTDTQYF
NA | NA | TRBJ1-2 | TRBV6-5 | TGTGCCAGCAGTTACGGGGACTCAAACTATGGCTACACCTTC | CASSYGDSNYGYTF
NA | NA | TRBJ1-1 | TRBV30 | TGTGCCTGGAGTGTACAGCAGAACACTGAAGCTTTCTTT | CAWSVQQNTEAFF
NA | TRBD1 | TRBJ1-6 | TRBV4-1 | TGCGCCAGCAGCCAAGAACAGGGGTCCTATAATTCACCCCTCCACTTT | CASSQEQGSYNSPLHF
NA | NA | TRBJ1-5 | TRBV3-1/TRBV3-2 | TGTGCCAGCAGCCAAGTTGCCGGGGACAATCAGCCCCAGCATTTT | CASSQVAGDNQPQHF
NA | NA | TRBJ2-3 | TRBV6-6 | TGTGCCAGCGGCTCCCGAGGGGGGGGAACAGATACGCAGTATTTT | CASGSRGGGTDTQYF
NA | NA | TRBJ2-7 | TRBV4-1 | TGCGCCAGCAGCCTACTCCAGGGGATGGGTGAGCAGTACTTC | CASSLLQGMGEQYF
NA | TRBD1 | TRBJ1-1 | TRBV5-4 | TGTGCCAGCAGCTTGGCTAGACAGGGAAACACTGAAGCTTTCTTT | CASSLARQGNTEAFF
NA | TRBD2 | TRBJ2-1 | TRBV27 | TGTGCCAGCAGTTTCCCGGGGCGGGGGGGCCGCCATGAGCAGTTCTTC | CASSFPGRGGRHEQFF
once | NA | TRBJ1-4 | TRBV2 | TGTGCCAGCAGTGACAGGGCCGATGAAAAACTGTTTTTT | CASSDRADEKLFF
NA | NA | TRBJ2-5 | TRBV28 | TGTGCCAGCCTAAGGGGGGGAAAAGAGACCCAGTACTTC | CASLRGGKETQYF
NA | TRBD2 | TRBJ2-1 | TRBV5-4 | TGTGCCAGCAACCCGGGGGCGGGGGGGCGTCATGAGCAGTTCTTC | CASNPGAGGRHEQFF
NA | NA | TRBJ1-5 | TRBV5-8 | TGTGCCAGCAGCTTGGACCCCGGGGGCAATCAGCCCCAGCATTTT | CASSLDPGGNQPQHF
NA | TRBD2 | TRBJ2-6 | TRBV3-1/TRBV3-2 | TGTGCCAGCAGCCAAGGAGCGGGATCTGGGGCCAACGTCCTGACTTTC | CASSQGAGSGANVLTF
NA | TRBD2 | TRBJ2-5 | TRBV15 | TGTGCCACCAGCAGAGGGGAGTCTAGCGGACAAGAGACCCAGTACTTC | CATSRGESSGQETQYF
NA | TRBD1 | TRBJ2-7 | TRBV5-1 | TGCGCCAGCAGCTTGACCGGGACAGGGAGCTCCTACGAGCAGTACTTC | CASSLTGTGSSYEQYF
NA | TRBD2 | TRBJ2-3 | TRBV5-1 | TGCGCCAGCAGCTTAAGCGGGGCGACCACAGATACGCAGTATTTT | CASSLSGATTDTQYF
NA | TRBD1 | TRBJ1-6 | TRBV30 | TGTGCCTGGAGTCCCGACAGGGCAGTTTCCTATAATTCACCCCTCCACTTT | CAWSPDRAVSYNSPLHF
NA | TRBD1 | TRBJ2-2 | TRBV18 | TGTGCCAGCTCACCGCCCGGGACAGGGGGCACCGGGGAGCTGTTTTTT | CASSPPGTGGTGELFF
NA | NA | TRBJ2-6 | TRBV5-5 | TGTGCCAGCAGCTTGGAGGCCAGGGTCGACGGGGCCAACGTCCTGACTTTC | CASSLEARVDGANVLTF
NA | TRBD1 | TRBJ2-2 | TRBV19 | TGTGCCAGTAGTGGGACAGCGAACACCGGGGAGCTGTTTTTT | CASSGTANTGELFF
NA | NA | TRBJ2-3 | TRBV4-2 | TGTGCCAGCAGCCAAGATAGAGAAACTCCAGATACGCAGTATTTT | CASSQDRETPDTQYF